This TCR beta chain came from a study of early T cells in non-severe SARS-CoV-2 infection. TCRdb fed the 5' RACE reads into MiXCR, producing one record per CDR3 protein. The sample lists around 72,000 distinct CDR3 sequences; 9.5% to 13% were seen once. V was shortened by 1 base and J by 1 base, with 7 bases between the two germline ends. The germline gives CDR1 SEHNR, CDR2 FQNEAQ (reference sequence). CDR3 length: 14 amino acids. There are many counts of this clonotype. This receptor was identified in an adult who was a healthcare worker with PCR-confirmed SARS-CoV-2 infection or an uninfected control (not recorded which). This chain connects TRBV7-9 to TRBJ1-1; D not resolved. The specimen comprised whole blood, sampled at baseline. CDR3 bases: TGTGCCAGCAGCTTAGTACAGCCGAACACTGAAGCTTTCTTT. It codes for CASSLVQPNTEAFF.